One sample yielded the 24 T cell receptor beta chains listed below, sequenced in a study of molecular identifiers for immune sequencing clone quantification. TCRdb reprocessed the PCR reads via MiXCR and lists one record per CDR3 protein. The sample contains hundreds of thousands of distinct CDR3 sequences, roughly 23% of which appear only once. The sequencing input was naive CD8+ T cells from blood, with Jurkat cell RNA spiked in. Noted subset: FACS-sorted CD8+CD4-CCR7+CD45RA+ naive T cells. All receptors come from a human donor in good health. Some libraries in this study had Jurkat cell RNA spiked in.

This clonotype was seen at least ten times. This chain uses TRBV5-4 with TRBJ2-3; the match to TRBD1 covers 11 bases. The ends lost 0 bases at V and 6 bases at J; junction bases unmatched: 9. The CDR3 length is 17 residues. Germline loops: CDR1 SGHNT, CDR2 YYREEE (reference sequence). CDR3 in amino acids: CASSLVGQGAHPDTQYF. CDR3 nucleotide sequence: TGTGCCAGCAGCTTGGTAGGACAGGGGGCGCATCCGGATACGCAGTATTTT.

This clonotype was counted ten times or more. The chain joins TRBV2 to TRBJ1-5; no clear D gene. The CDR3 totals 15 residues. Germline V gene sequence: CDR1 SNHLY, CDR2 FYNNEI. The V and J ends lost 7 bases and 0 bases respectively, with 13 bases between them. The CDR3 sequence is CASMVGSHSNQPQHF. CDR3 in DNA: TGTGCCAGCATGGTCGGCTCACATAGCAATCAGCCCCAGCATTTT.

In this sample, this clonotype turned up many times. The J gene is TRBJ2-3, the V gene TRBV5-1, with D perhaps TRBD2 (6 bases). In germline, CDR1 is SGHRS, CDR2 YFSETQ. The ends were cut back, 1 base at V and 2 bases at J, with 14 bases in the middle. CDR3 length: 16 amino acids. Written as DNA, the CDR3 is TGCGCCAGCAGCTTGTTCGAGCGGACTACCACAGATACGCAGTATTTT. This codes for CASSLFERTTTDTQYF.

The chain employs TRBV6-2 or TRBV6-3 and TRBJ2-7, with a possible D match to TRBD2 (6 bases). V gave up 6 bases and J gave up 2 bases, with 20 bases separating them. The CDR3 consists of 16 residues. Germline V CDR1 and CDR2: MNHEY, SVGEGT. CDR3 sequence reads: CASRPITGEGTYEQYF. In nucleotides, the CDR3 is TGTGCCAGCAGACCAATCACGGGGGAAGGGACCTACGAGCAGTACTTC.

The V call is TRBV7-9, the J call TRBJ2-1; 8 bases are a match to TRBD1. The CDR3 sequence is 16 residues long. CDR1 is SEHNR and CDR2 is FQNEAQ in the germline V gene (reference sequence). The V gene end was trimmed by 4 bases and the J gene end by 4 bases; junction bases not matched to a gene: 9. CDR3 sequence reads: CASSSWTGSKYNEQFF. In nucleotides, the CDR3 is TGTGCCAGCAGCTCCTGGACAGGGTCAAAGTACAATGAGCAGTTCTTC.

The CDR3 spells CSVTGMNTGELFF. In DNA, the CDR3 is TGCAGCGTGACTGGGATGAACACCGGGGAGCTGTTTTTT. The chain employs TRBV20-1 and TRBJ2-2; D unresolved. Per germline, CDR1 DFQATT and CDR2 SNEGSKA (reference sequence). The CDR3 is 13 amino acids.

V usage is TRBV7-9 and J usage is TRBJ2-4; D ambiguous. Looked up from germline, CDR1 is SEHNR and CDR2 is FQNEAQ (reference sequence). V lost 4 bases and J 0 bases, leaving 7 bases between the germline ends. The CDR3 has 14 amino acids. CDR3 DNA: TGTGCCAGCAGCTCCGCTATAGCCAAAAACATTCAGTACTTC. Translation gives CASSSAIAKNIQYF.

This clonotype appeared a few times. V is TRBV19 and J is TRBJ2-7; D gene uncertain. This CDR3 spans 12 amino acids. CDR1 and CDR2 (germline): LNHDA, SQIVND (reference sequence). The ends were cut back, 6 bases at V and 6 bases at J, with 12 bases in the middle. The CDR3 nucleotides read TGTGCCAGTAGGGGATTAGGAGCCGAGCAGTACTTC. This sequence encodes CASRGLGAEQYF.

This clonotype occurred many times. The chain uses TRBV7-9 and TRBJ1-5; D remains unclear. CDR1 and CDR2 (germline): SEHNR, FQNEAQ (reference sequence). V was trimmed by 4 bases and J by 5 bases, leaving 6 bases between them. This CDR3 region has 12 residues. As DNA, the CDR3 is TGTGCCAGCAGCTCCTGGGATCAGCCCCAGCATTTT. It codes for CASSSWDQPQHF.

V is TRBV5-6 and J is TRBJ1-2; 7 bases line up with TRBD1. The germline gives CDR1 SGHDT, CDR2 YYEEEE. V lost 5 bases to trimming and J lost 6 bases; unmatched junction nucleotides: 7. The CDR3 is made up of 13 amino acids. CDR3 nucleotide sequence: TGTGCCAGCAGAGGGACAGAAAGAAATGGCTACACCTTC. Its translation: CASRGTERNGYTF.

Many counts were recorded for this clonotype. The V and J genes are TRBV19 and TRBJ2-2; D uncertain. The germline gives CDR1 LNHDA, CDR2 SQIVND (reference sequence). V was trimmed by 4 bases and J by 4 bases, leaving 4 bases between them. The CDR3 totals 12 residues. CDR3 nucleotides: TGTGCCAGTAGTACAGGCACCGGGGAGCTGTTTTTT. It yields the protein CASSTGTGELFF.

This clonotype was picked up a small number of times. V usage is TRBV5-3 and J usage is TRBJ2-7; 9 bases agree with TRBD1. TRBV5-3 is an ORF; its function is uncertain. The CDR3 contains 15 residues. V shed 3 bases, J shed 5 bases, and the junction held 9 bases outside the gene matches. The DNA of the CDR3 is TGTGCCAGAAGCTACCGGGACAGGGAGTCCCACGAGCAGTACTTC. It translates to CARSYRDRESHEQYF.

The chain employs TRBV6-2 or TRBV6-3 and TRBJ2-1; D may correspond to TRBD1 or TRBD2 (5 bases each). Germline CDR1 is MNHEY and CDR2 is SVGEGT. The CDR3 contains 14 residues. The V end was cut by 2 bases, the J end by 6 bases, with 11 bases between. CDR3 sequence: CASSYPGGINEQFF. The CDR3 DNA is TGTGCCAGCAGTTACCCTGGGGGAATCAATGAGCAGTTCTTC.

This clonotype was observed at least ten times. This chain joins TRBV4-1 and TRBJ1-5, with 7 bases identical to TRBD1. After removal of 9 bases from V and 0 bases from J, the junction contained 8 bases not matched to a gene. This CDR3 has 15 amino acids. Germline V gene lookup returns CDR1 MGHRA and CDR2 YSYEKL. The CDR3 sequence is CASRDRDISNQPQHF. In DNA, the CDR3 is TGCGCCAGTCGAGACAGGGATATTAGCAATCAGCCCCAGCATTTT.

There are a few counts of this clonotype. The chain recombines TRBV6-2 or TRBV6-3 with TRBJ1-1; D is undetermined. The CDR3 extends over 13 amino acids. Trimming shortened V by 6 bases and J by 6 bases, and 14 bases separated the two germline ends. CDR1 MNHEY and CDR2 SVGEGT come from the germline V gene. This chain's CDR3 is CASRPGPWPEAFF. CDR3 coding DNA: TGTGCCAGCAGGCCGGGTCCATGGCCTGAAGCTTTCTTT.

This clonotype was detected many times. This rearrangement joins TRBV29-1 to TRBJ2-3; D unclear. The ends were cut back, 6 bases at V and 3 bases at J, with 4 bases in the middle. The CDR3 is made up of 10 amino acids. Looked up from germline, CDR1 is SQVTM and CDR2 is ANQGSEA. CDR3 loop: CSVRTDTQYF. The CDR3 region has the DNA TGCAGCGTCAGGACAGATACGCAGTATTTT.

The table lists this clonotype with many counts. The chain carries TRBV7-9 and TRBJ2-7; 12 nucleotides match TRBD1. Looked up from germline, CDR1 is SEHNR and CDR2 is FQNEAQ (reference sequence). Trimming at V came to 3 bases and at J to 3 bases, leaving 9 bases not matched to a gene. The CDR3 covers 17 residues. The CDR3 reads CASSFPGQGARDYEQYF. The CDR3 nucleotides read TGTGCCAGCAGCTTTCCGGGACAGGGGGCGCGAGACTACGAGCAGTACTTC.

A note on this clonotype: Since a much larger clone is just one base distant, this may be a read error. The chain has TRBV12-3 or TRBV12-4 and TRBJ1-3, with D maybe TRBD1 (5 bases). The length of the CDR3 is 15 residues. V dropped 4 bases and J dropped 3 bases, with 13 bases sitting between them. The CDR3 nucleotides read TGTGCCAGCAGTTCCGGGGCAGGGTATGGAAACACCATATATTTT. Translating it yields CASSSGAGYGNTIYF.

Many counts were recorded for this clonotype. The rearrangement joins TRBV20-1 to TRBJ1-1; D may be TRBD1 (5 bases). CDR3 length equals 14 residues. Germline V CDR1 and CDR2: DFQATT, SNEGSKA (reference sequence). V gave up 1 base and J gave up 4 bases, with 13 bases separating them. The CDR3 DNA reads as TGCAGTGCTAGAGTGATGAAGGGGACCACTGAAGCTTTCTTT. It codes for CSARVMKGTTEAFF.

V usage is TRBV12-3 or TRBV12-4 and J usage is TRBJ2-3; 7 bases map to TRBD2. V lost 6 bases to trimming and J lost 2 bases; unmatched junction nucleotides: 11. CDR3 length: 16 amino acids. The CDR3 reads CASSLPGGPFTDTQYF. CDR3 coding DNA: TGTGCCAGCAGCTTGCCGGGGGGACCGTTCACAGATACGCAGTATTTT.

At least ten counts were recorded for this clonotype. J is TRBJ2-2 and V is TRBV3-1; 12 bases are shared with TRBD2. This CDR3 is built from 18 residues. Germline-derived CDR1 and CDR2 are LGHDT and YNNKEL (reference sequence). Unmatched junction bases numbered 13, after V lost 6 bases and J lost 5 bases. The CDR3 region has the DNA TGTGCCAGCAGAATGACTAGGACTAGCGGGATCGGGACCGGGGAGCTGTTTTTT. This gives the protein CASRMTRTSGIGTGELFF.

In its sample, this clonotype was seen a few times. The V gene is TRBV12-3 or TRBV12-4, the J gene TRBJ1-4, with unresolved D. The V end was cut by 6 bases, the J end by 3 bases, with 20 bases between. The CDR3 runs to 17 residues. The CDR3 DNA reads as TGTGCCAGCAGCCCCCCGCCCGGGTGGTCGGCTAATGAAAAACTGTTTTTT. It codes for CASSPPPGWSANEKLFF.

This chain joins TRBV7-9 and TRBJ2-7; D ambiguous. The ends were cut back, 6 bases at V and 2 bases at J, with 14 bases in the middle. Germline V lookup: CDR1 SEHNR, CDR2 FQNEAQ (reference sequence). The CDR3 is 14 amino acids. This chain's CDR3 is CASSQPGGTYEQYF. In nucleotides, the CDR3 is TGTGCCAGCAGTCAACCCGGCGGCACCTACGAGCAGTACTTC.

V is TRBV19 and J is TRBJ2-7, with D possibly TRBD1 on 6 matching bases. Germline lookup yields CDR1 LNHDA and CDR2 SQIVND (reference sequence). CDR3 length equals 14 residues. V was shortened by 1 base and J by 3 bases, with 10 bases between the two germline ends. CDR3 protein: CASSIVGGHYEQYF. CDR3 sequence (DNA): TGTGCCAGTAGTATAGTTGGGGGACACTACGAGCAGTACTTC.